The 21 T cell receptor beta chains presented below share a single source sample, sequenced in a study of siplizumab effects on memory and regulatory T cells (dated by TCRdb to about 2019). The method was the immunoSEQ multiplex PCR assay. TCRdb carries this immuneACCESS record with in-frame sequences only. Its versions omit some clonotypes, under half of them owing to an unresolved V gene in the studies checked, with the rest unexplained. The sample table contains some 97,000 clones; only one count was recorded for 94% of them. The biggest ten clones account for approximately 0.61% of the sample. The sequenced sample consisted of Tregs sorted from blood. The origin of the receptors is a human donor in good health.

The rearrangement joins TRBV30 to TRBJ2-7; no definite D call. The germline V gene has CDR1 GTSNPN and CDR2 SVGIG (reference sequence). Trimming removed 8 bases from V and 4 bases from J, with 12 bases in between. The CDR3 contains 11 residues. The CDR3 loop is CAQSFKYEQYF. The CDR3 region has the DNA TGTGCCCAGAGCTTCAAATACGAGCAGTACTTC. Based on the CDR3 plus reference TRBV30 and TRBJ2-7, the full variable domain is SQTIHQWPATLVQPVGSPLSLECTVEGTSNPNLYWYRQAAGRGLQLLFYSVGIGQISSEVPQNLSASRPQDRQFILSSKKLLLSDSGFYLCAQSFKYEQYFGPGTRLTVT.

This chain links TRBV2 with TRBJ2-7; D assignment may be TRBD1 or TRBD2 (5 bases each). Germline loops: CDR1 SNHLY, CDR2 FYNNEI. With 4 bases removed from V and 1 base from J, the gap between germline ends came to 5 bases. The CDR3 loop spans 12 amino acids. CDR3 amino acids: CASSGGSYEQYF. CDR3 nucleotide sequence: TGTGCCAGCAGTGGGGGGTCCTACGAGCAGTACTTC.

This chain joins TRBV29-1 and TRBJ1-2; unclear D gene. CDR3 size: 14 residues. The ends were cut back, 3 bases at V and 4 bases at J, with 15 bases in the middle. Germline V gives CDR1 SQVTM, CDR2 ANQGSEA. CDR3 region: CSVDHAARSYGYTF. CDR3 sequence (DNA): TGCAGCGTTGATCATGCAGCCCGAAGCTATGGCTACACCTTC.

This rearrangement joins TRBV18 to TRBJ1-4; no firm D call. Germline CDR1 reads KGHSH; CDR2 reads LQKENI. The V gene lost 3 bases and the J gene lost 8 bases, with 19 bases spanning the gap. CDR3 length: 16 amino acids. In nucleotides, the CDR3 is TGTGCCAGCTCACCGCGGTTGAGCCTTGGAGGAGAAAAACTGTTTTTT. Encoded protein: CASSPRLSLGGEKLFF.

V and J are TRBV27 and TRBJ1-2; TRBD1 is a possible D gene (5 bases). This CDR3 region has 14 residues. Germline CDR1 reads MNHEY; CDR2 reads SMNVEV (reference sequence). Trimming removed 1 base from V and 13 bases from J, with 19 bases in between. In DNA form, the CDR3 reads TGTGCCAGCAGTTTATTTGTAGGGGTGGTTGATCCCACCTTC. This codes for CASSLFVGVVDPTF.

The V call is TRBV28, the J call TRBJ1-4; D uncertain. Trimming shortened V by 5 bases and J by 7 bases, and 17 bases separated the two germline ends. The germline V gene encodes CDR1 MDHEN and CDR2 SYDVKM. The CDR3 is made up of 15 amino acids. The CDR3 is CASSPSGRPGEKLFF. DNA of the CDR3: TGTGCCAGCAGTCCATCCGGGCGCCCCGGTGAAAAACTGTTTTTT.

This chain joins TRBV5-6 and TRBJ1-3; D unresolved. Germline V lookup: CDR1 SGHDT, CDR2 YYEEEE. The CDR3 contains 15 residues. V dropped 4 bases and J dropped 0 bases, with 11 bases sitting between them. In DNA, the CDR3 is TGTGCCAGCAGCACAAGACTGAGCTCTGGAAACACCATATATTTT. Encoded protein: CASSTRLSSGNTIYF.

This rearrangement joins TRBV6-6 to TRBJ2-1; 11 nucleotides align to TRBD2. Germline trimming cut 6 bases from V and 6 bases from J; bases unmatched to any gene: 4. Germline V CDR1 and CDR2: MNHNY, SVGAGI (reference sequence). CDR3 length equals 14 residues. The CDR3 is CASSLSGRVNEQFF. CDR3 DNA sequence: TGTGCCAGCAGCCTTAGCGGGAGGGTCAATGAGCAGTTCTTC.

This clone was observed a single time. V gene TRBV7-2 combines with J gene TRBJ2-1, with TRBD2 as a possible D gene (5 bases). The CDR3 covers 14 residues. Germline V gene sequence: CDR1 SGHTA, CDR2 FQGNSA. V lost 4 bases and J lost 9, with 16 bases in between. CDR3 sequence (DNA): TGTGCCAGCAGCTCCTCGGGGAGACGTGGTGAGCAGTTCTTC. It codes for CASSSSGRRGEQFF.

V usage is TRBV2 and J usage is TRBJ2-3; D not certain. Trimming removed 6 bases from V and 2 bases from J, with 6 bases in between. This CDR3 region has 12 residues. Germline V gives CDR1 SNHLY, CDR2 FYNNEI. The CDR3 DNA reads as TGTGCCAGCAGATTGGACACAGATACGCAGTATTTT. This translates into CASRLDTDTQYF.

CDR3 DNA sequence: TGTGCCAGCAGGCGGGAGCTGGATACGCAGTATTTT. It is translated as CASRRELDTQYF. This rearrangement joins TRBV28 to TRBJ2-3, with 7 bases that match TRBD2. Germline lookup yields CDR1 MDHEN and CDR2 SYDVKM. The junction had 3 bases not matched to a gene; V was cut back by 6 bases and J by 6 bases. CDR3 length: 12 residues. Drawing the rest from reference TRBV28 and TRBJ2-3, the complete variable domain is DVKVTQSSRYLVKRTGEKVFLECVQDMDHENMFWYRQDPGLGLRLIYFSYDVKMKEKGDIPEGYSVSREKKERFSLILESASTNQTSMYLCASRRELDTQYFGPGTRLTVL.

The chain joins TRBV7-6 to TRBJ2-1; D is undetermined. Germline CDR1 SGHVS, CDR2 FNYEAQ. CDR3 length: 15 amino acids. Trimming removed 5 bases at V and 8 bases at J, with 19 bases between. The CDR3 here is CASSRYITSTDEQFF. CDR3 in DNA: TGTGCCAGCAGCCGTTACATCACGAGCACCGATGAGCAGTTCTTC.

This chain uses TRBV30 with TRBJ1-2; D not resolved. Germline CDR1 GTSNPN, CDR2 SVGIG (reference sequence). This CDR3 has 10 amino acids. With 1 base removed from V and 11 bases from J, the gap between germline ends came to 8 bases. The CDR3 region is CAWSGAGYTF. The CDR3, as DNA: TGTGCCTGGAGTGGGGCTGGTTACACCTTC. Full variable domain (missing parts from reference TRBV30 and TRBJ1-2): SQTIHQWPATLVQPVGSPLSLECTVEGTSNPNLYWYRQAAGRGLQLLFYSVGIGQISSEVPQNLSASRPQDRQFILSSKKLLLSDSGFYLCAWSGAGYTFGSGTRLTVV.

This clone was picked up one time. V is TRBV6-1 and J is TRBJ1-6; 9 bases match TRBD1. The germline gives CDR1 MNHNS, CDR2 SASEGT. The CDR3 has 15 amino acids. After removal of 3 bases from V and 9 bases from J, the junction contained 6 bases not matched to a gene. The CDR3 loop is CASSDRTGEVSPLHF. The CDR3 nucleotides are TGTGCCAGCAGTGATCGGACAGGGGAGGTTTCACCCCTCCACTTT.

V usage is TRBV6-6 and J usage is TRBJ1-2; TRBD1 agrees at 9 bases. Germline lookup yields CDR1 MNHNY and CDR2 SVGAGI (reference sequence). The CDR3 is 16 residues long. With V trimmed by 0 bases and J by 5 bases, 7 bases remained unmatched. In DNA form, the CDR3 reads TGTGCCAGCAGTTACTCTACCGGGACAGGGAGTTATGGCTACACCTTC. It codes for CASSYSTGTGSYGYTF.

The chain employs TRBV7-2 and TRBJ2-1; D perhaps matches TRBD2 (5 bases). Germline CDR1 and CDR2: SGHTA and FQGNSA. V dropped 6 bases and J dropped 9 bases, with 15 bases sitting between them. This CDR3 is built from 13 residues. CDR3 sequence (DNA): TGTGCCAGCAGTAGGACTCGGTGGGGTGAGCAGTTCTTC. Its translation: CASSRTRWGEQFF.

This sequence joins TRBV2 and TRBJ2-7; D call uncertain. The ends were cut back, 2 bases at V and 0 bases at J, with 8 bases in the middle. Germline CDR1 SNHLY, CDR2 FYNNEI. The CDR3 extends over 14 amino acids. The CDR3 DNA is TGTGCCAGCAGTGAATCCGCGAACTCCTACGAGCAGTACTTC. It is translated as CASSESANSYEQYF.

V and J are TRBV19 and TRBJ2-6; TRBD2 might be the D (5 bases). V was shortened by 6 bases and J by 0 bases, with 15 bases between the two germline ends. CDR3 size: 17 residues. The V gene's germline CDR1 is LNHDA and CDR2 SQIVND (reference sequence). The CDR3 here is CASRSTGIDSGANVLTF. The DNA of the CDR3 is TGTGCCAGTAGGTCAACGGGGATCGACTCTGGGGCCAACGTCCTGACTTTC. The full variable domain, in which reference TRBV19 and TRBJ2-6 provide the parts outside the CDR3, is DGGITQSPKYLFRKEGQNVTLSCEQNLNHDAMYWYRQDPGQGLRLIYYSQIVNDFQKGDIAEGYSVSREKKESFPLTVTSAQKNPTAFYLCASRSTGIDSGANVLTFGAGSRLTVL.

This clone was recorded once. V is TRBV7-8 and J is TRBJ2-6, with D unresolved. The CDR3 spans 19 residues. Trimming shortened V by 1 base and J by 1 base, and 17 bases separated the two germline ends. Germline lookup yields CDR1 SGHVS and CDR2 FQNEAQ. The CDR3 is CASSLEGQPPLSGANVLTF. CDR3 in DNA: TGTGCCAGCAGCTTAGAAGGGCAGCCCCCCCTGTCTGGGGCCAACGTCCTGACTTTC.

This sequence joins TRBV29-1 and TRBJ1-2, with D possibly TRBD1 on 5 matching bases. Trimming pared 3 bases from V and 3 bases from J, leaving 8 bases between. The CDR3 has 12 residues. CDR1 and CDR2 from the germline V gene are SQVTM and ANQGSEA. CDR3 sequence: CSVEGLHYGYTF. The CDR3 DNA sequence: TGCAGCGTTGAGGGGCTCCACTATGGCTACACCTTC.

The chain is built from TRBV7-9 and TRBJ2-1; no definite D call. From germline, CDR1 is SEHNR and CDR2 FQNEAQ (reference sequence). The CDR3 length is 16 residues. V gave up 1 base and J gave up 9 bases, with 19 bases separating them. The CDR3 DNA sequence: TGTGCCAGCAGCTTAGTGTCCAGCTGGCCCGTGGGTGAGCAGTTCTTC. This codes for CASSLVSSWPVGEQFF.